The present TCR beta chain was sequenced within a study of blood T cells in healthy people across ages. Overall study results and limits: Naive T cell percentage by flow cytometry tracked strongly with beta diversity.

This clonotype was counted ten times or more. Its antigen is unknown. Germline V gene sequence: CDR1 MNHEY, CDR2 SVGAGI. This CDR3 is 14 amino acids long. V was trimmed by 2 bases and J by 0 bases, leaving 8 bases between them. A sample-barcoded 5' primer and a J-beta primer mix were used in a second PCR of roughly 7 to 11 cycles. Sequencing of every sample gave 2.5 million or more CDR3-containing paired-end reads. TCRdb re-called the 5' RACE reads with MiXCR, one entry per CDR3 protein. The sample lists 630,000 or so distinct CDR3 sequences, about 30% occurring once. The clonotype comes from an elderly woman in good health. What was sequenced was blood. V gene TRBV6-5 combines with J gene TRBJ2-7; D may be TRBD1 (6 bases). This CDR3 reads CASSYTGTSYEQYF. CDR3 bases: TGTGCCAGCAGTTACACAGGGACCTCCTACGAGCAGTACTTC.